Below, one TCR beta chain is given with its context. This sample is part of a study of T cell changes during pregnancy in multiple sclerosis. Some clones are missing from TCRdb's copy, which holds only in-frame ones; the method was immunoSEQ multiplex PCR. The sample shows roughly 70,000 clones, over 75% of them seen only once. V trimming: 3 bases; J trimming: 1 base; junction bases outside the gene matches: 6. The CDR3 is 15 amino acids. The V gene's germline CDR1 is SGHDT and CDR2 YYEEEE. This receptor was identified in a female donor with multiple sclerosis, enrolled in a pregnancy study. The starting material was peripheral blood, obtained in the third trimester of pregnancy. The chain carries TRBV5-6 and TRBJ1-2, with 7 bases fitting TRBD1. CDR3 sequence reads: CASSSQGRVNYGYTF. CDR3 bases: TGTGCCAGCAGCTCACAGGGGAGAGTTAACTATGGCTACACCTTC.